These T cell receptor beta chains were read from a single sample in a study of identical twins. One entry per CDR3 protein, called by TCRdb with MiXCR from the 5' RACE reads. The table has around 250,000 distinct CDR3 sequences, approximately 7% seen once. Another study also made use of these data, one on yellow fever vaccine responses in identical twins.

The specimen was memory (CD45RO+) T cells sorted from blood. Receptor source: a young woman in good health. Both conserved end residues are part of each CDR3. A D gene is named only where the DNA matches it firmly. Not all rows give a size; the values are once, few, many and, for expanded clones, a class.

15,NA,NA,TRBV7-9,TRBJ1-6,CASSLAIGGNSPLHF,TGTGCCAGCAGCTTAGCGATAGGGGGAAATTCACCCCTCCACTTT
15,many,NA,TRBV5-1,TRBJ1-5,CASSLAGDSSQPQHF,TGCGCCAGCAGCTTGGCTGGTGACAGTTCTCAGCCCCAGCATTTT
11,NA,NA,TRBV7-9,TRBJ2-1,CASSLRAEQFF,TGTGCCAGCAGCTTAAGGGCTGAGCAGTTCTTC
13,many,NA,TRBV20-1,TRBJ2-5,CSAREGNGETQYF,TGCAGTGCTAGGGAGGGGAATGGGGAGACCCAGTACTTC
12,many,NA,TRBV25-1,TRBJ1-2,CASSGQVYGYTF,TGTGCCAGCAGTGGGCAGGTCTATGGCTACACCTTC
16,many,TRBD1,TRBV3-1,TRBJ1-2,CASSHEPWTGLYGYTF,TGTGCCAGCAGCCACGAACCATGGACAGGACTCTATGGCTACACCTTC
15,few,TRBD2,TRBV19,TRBJ2-5,CASSIALAGGETQYF,TGTGCCAGTAGTATAGCGCTAGCGGGAGGAGAGACCCAGTACTTC
15,NA,NA,TRBV27,TRBJ2-7,CASSLLGTRSYEQYF,TGTGCCAGCAGTTTATTAGGGACACGGTCCTACGAGCAGTACTTC
14,few,NA,TRBV18,TRBJ2-3,CASSPPIIADTQYF,TGTGCCAGCTCACCACCTATTATCGCAGATACGCAGTATTTT
12,few,NA,TRBV18,TRBJ2-3,CASSPEITTQYF,TGTGCCAGCTCACCCGAGATCACTACGCAGTATTTT
15,NA,NA,TRBV20-1,TRBJ1-6,CSANPGTLDNSPLHF,TGCAGTGCTAACCCTGGGACACTAGATAATTCACCCCTCCACTTT
16,few,NA,TRBV10-3,TRBJ1-5,CAISEGGARGNQPQHF,TGTGCCATCAGTGAAGGGGGGGCGCGGGGCAATCAGCCCCAGCATTTT
13,many,TRBD1,TRBV7-2,TRBJ1-1,CASSPRTGEGFLF,TGTGCCAGCAGCCCGCGGACAGGGGAGGGCTTCCTCTTT
15,few,NA,TRBV28,TRBJ2-7,CASRAAGTSSYEQYF,TGTGCCAGCAGGGCGGCAGGGACCAGCTCCTACGAGCAGTACTTC
12,many,NA,TRBV29-1,TRBJ2-1,CSVGRGYNEQFF,TGCAGCGTTGGTAGGGGTTACAATGAGCAGTTCTTC
15,NA,NA,TRBV7-6,TRBJ2-3,CASSLVPLSTDTQYF,TGTGCCAGCAGCTTAGTTCCCCTGAGCACAGATACGCAGTATTTT
15,many,TRBD1,TRBV12-3/TRBV12-4,TRBJ2-5,CASNGQGAGQETQYF,TGTGCCAGCAACGGACAGGGGGCAGGCCAAGAGACCCAGTACTTC
15,few,NA,TRBV6-5,TRBJ2-1,CASSYVTSSYNEQFF,TGTGCCAGCAGTTACGTGACGAGCTCCTACAATGAGCAGTTCTTC
14,few,NA,TRBV28,TRBJ2-2,CASRSTDNTGELFF,TGTGCCAGCAGATCGACAGACAACACCGGGGAGCTGTTTTTT
15,few,NA,TRBV5-1,TRBJ2-5,CASSLVRTAQETQYF,TGCGCCAGCAGCTTGGTTCGGACAGCCCAAGAGACCCAGTACTTC
15,many,TRBD2,TRBV20-1,TRBJ2-3,CSARDLAGGTDTQYF,TGCAGTGCTAGAGATCTAGCGGGGGGGACAGATACGCAGTATTTT
13,many,NA,TRBV12-3/TRBV12-4,TRBJ1-1,CASSLQGWTEAFF,TGTGCCAGCAGTTTACAGGGTTGGACTGAAGCTTTCTTT
14,NA,NA,TRBV20-1,TRBJ2-3,CSARDMEAADTQYF,TGCAGTGCTAGAGACATGGAGGCAGCCGATACGCAGTATTTT
16,NA,TRBD1,TRBV27,TRBJ2-5,CASSTPRQGRRETQYF,TGTGCCAGCAGTACACCCCGACAGGGGAGGCGAGAGACCCAGTACTTC
14,many,NA,TRBV2,TRBJ1-5,CASSAGEYGQPQHF,TGTGCCAGCAGTGCGGGGGAATACGGGCAGCCCCAGCATTTT
15,many,TRBD2,TRBV5-6,TRBJ2-1,CASSLVGGGNNEQFF,TGTGCCAGCAGCTTGGTTGGCGGGGGAAACAATGAGCAGTTCTTC
16,many,NA,TRBV4-1,TRBJ2-7,CASSQGQGDQGYEQYF,TGCGCCAGCAGCCAAGGCCAGGGAGATCAGGGATACGAGCAGTACTTC
16,few,NA,TRBV6-1,TRBJ1-1,CASSSTYLTLNTEAFF,TGTGCCAGCAGCTCCACTTATTTGACTTTGAACACTGAAGCTTTCTTT
14,many,TRBD1,TRBV6-1,TRBJ1-1,CASSRDSISTEAFF,TGTGCCAGCAGTCGGGACAGTATCAGCACTGAAGCTTTCTTT
16,NA,NA,TRBV28,TRBJ2-3,CASSFLWGLGTDTQYF,TGTGCCAGCAGTTTCTTGTGGGGGTTAGGTACAGATACGCAGTATTTT
13,NA,NA,TRBV2,TRBJ2-3,CASSYSRADTQYF,TGTGCCAGCAGCTACTCCCGGGCAGATACGCAGTATTTT
13,many,NA,TRBV5-1,TRBJ1-1,CASSRTSNTEAFF,TGCGCCAGCAGCAGGACAAGTAACACTGAAGCTTTCTTT
15,few,NA,TRBV28,TRBJ1-5,CASSLEEGSNQPQHF,TGTGCCAGCAGTTTAGAAGAGGGGAGCAATCAGCCCCAGCATTTT
15,many,TRBD1,TRBV24-1,TRBJ1-1,CATSDPQGDRVDLFF,TGTGCCACCAGTGATCCGCAGGGGGACAGGGTTGATCTTTTCTTT
14,many,TRBD2,TRBV20-1,TRBJ2-1,CSASSGRTYNEQFF,TGCAGTGCTAGCAGCGGGAGGACCTACAATGAGCAGTTCTTC
18,NA,TRBD2,TRBV5-1,TRBJ2-1,CASSLATSGLSRYNEQFF,TGCGCCAGCAGCTTGGCGACTAGCGGACTCTCGCGTTACAATGAGCAGTTCTTC
15,few,TRBD1,TRBV10-3,TRBJ2-3,CAISESGTGADTQYF,TGTGCCATCAGTGAGTCGGGGACAGGGGCAGATACGCAGTATTTT
14,many,NA,TRBV20-1,TRBJ2-7,CSARTGTSSYEQYF,TGCAGTGCTAGAACAGGCACTAGCTCCTACGAGCAGTACTTC
17,many,NA,TRBV11-2,TRBJ2-2,CASSLRERGIKVRELFF,TGTGCCAGCAGCCTTAGGGAGAGGGGTATTAAGGTTCGGGAGCTGTTTTTT